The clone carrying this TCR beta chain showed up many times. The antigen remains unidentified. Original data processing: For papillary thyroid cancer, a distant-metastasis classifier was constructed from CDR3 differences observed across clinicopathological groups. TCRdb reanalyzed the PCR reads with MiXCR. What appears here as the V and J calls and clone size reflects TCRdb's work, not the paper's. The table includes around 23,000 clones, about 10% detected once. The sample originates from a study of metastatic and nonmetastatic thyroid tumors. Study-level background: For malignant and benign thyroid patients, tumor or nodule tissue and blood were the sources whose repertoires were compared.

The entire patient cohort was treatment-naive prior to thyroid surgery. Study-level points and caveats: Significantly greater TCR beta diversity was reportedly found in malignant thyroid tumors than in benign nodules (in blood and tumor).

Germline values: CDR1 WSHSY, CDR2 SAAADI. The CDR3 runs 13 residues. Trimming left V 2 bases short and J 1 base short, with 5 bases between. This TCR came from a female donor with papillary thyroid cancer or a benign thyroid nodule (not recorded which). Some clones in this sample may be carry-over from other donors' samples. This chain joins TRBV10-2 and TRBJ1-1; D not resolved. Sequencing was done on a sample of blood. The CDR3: CASSEDKNTEAFF. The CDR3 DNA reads TGCGCCAGCAGTGAGGACAAGAACACTGAAGCTTTCTTT.